These 17 T cell receptor beta chains originate from one sample sequenced in a study of blood T cell repertoires in COVID-19. Libraries were prepared by immunoSEQ multiplex PCR; TCRdb keeps only in-frame clonotypes and omits some of them. The sample shows about 43,000 clones, about nine tenths of them seen only once. Material for sequencing was peripheral blood. All receptors come from a man aged 55-75 years with active COVID-19.

The chain combines TRBV7-9 with TRBJ1-2, with 7 positions matching TRBD1. The CDR3 spans 14 residues. In germline, CDR1 is SEHNR, CDR2 FQNEAQ (reference sequence). With 3 bases clipped from V and 8 bases from J, the junction kept 9 bases outside the gene matches. CDR3 sequence (DNA): TGTGCCAGCAGCTTTAGAGGGGGCGCGGAAGGCTACACCTTC. Translated, it gives CASSFRGGAEGYTF.

The rearrangement uses TRBV5-5 and TRBJ2-1; 15 bases are a match to TRBD2. Germline CDR1 reads SGHKS; CDR2 reads YYEKEE (reference sequence). V shed 2 bases, J shed 7 bases, and the junction held 7 bases outside the gene matches. This CDR3 has 17 residues. This CDR3 reads CASSLRAGLAGGNEQFF. In nucleotides, the CDR3 is TGTGCCAGCAGCTTAAGGGCGGGACTAGCGGGAGGTAATGAGCAGTTCTTC.

This clone was observed once. The J gene is TRBJ2-2, the V gene TRBV4-3, with a weak D call TRBD1 (6 bases). The V gene's germline CDR1 is LGHNA and CDR2 YSLEER. V lost 0 bases, J lost 6 bases, and 11 bases lay in between. The CDR3 has 15 amino acids. CDR3 sequence (DNA): TGCGCCAGCAGCCAAGAGCCAGGGGATGCCGGGGAGCTGTTTTTT. Translated: CASSQEPGDAGELFF.

This clone occurred a few times. This chain links TRBV6-2 or TRBV6-3 with TRBJ2-1, with 8 positions matching TRBD2. The CDR3 is made up of 14 amino acids. Germline V gives CDR1 MNHEY, CDR2 SVGEGT. V trimming: 5 bases; J trimming: 1 base; junction bases outside the gene matches: 1. The CDR3 sequence: CASSERESYNEQFF. The CDR3 DNA reads as TGTGCCAGCAGTGAGCGGGAGTCCTACAATGAGCAGTTCTTC.

V gene TRBV6-5 combines with J gene TRBJ2-2; maybe TRBD1 (6 bases). Per germline, CDR1 MNHEY and CDR2 SVGAGI. This CDR3 has 14 residues. Trimming removed 6 bases at V and 4 bases at J, with 12 bases between. For the CDR3, the DNA is TGTGCCAGCAGCCACAGGGAATTCACCGGGGAGCTGTTTTTT. Amino acid sequence: CASSHREFTGELFF.

The chain combines TRBV7-2 with TRBJ2-3; no firm D call. The V gene's germline CDR1 is SGHTA and CDR2 FQGNSA. The CDR3 is 14 amino acids. The V and J ends lost 7 bases and 0 bases respectively, with 11 bases between them. CDR3 sequence (DNA): TGTGCCAGCACCCCTTCTCCCAGCACAGATACGCAGTATTTT. This translates into CASTPSPSTDTQYF.

A few counts support this clone. The genes are TRBV4-2 and TRBJ2-3, with 7 bases matching TRBD2. Trimming removed 1 base from V and 1 base from J; junction bases left unmatched: 17. Looked up from germline, CDR1 is LGHNA and CDR2 is YNFKEQ. The CDR3 is made up of 20 amino acids. The CDR3, as DNA: TGTGCCAGCAGCCAAGGTATAAACCTCTACGATCTAGCGGGCACAGATACGCAGTATTTT. It encodes CASSQGINLYDLAGTDTQYF.

Concerning this clone itself: The germline gene is not matched at one end of the junction; a read error may be the cause. This chain uses TRBV3-1 (or the pseudogene TRBV3-2) with TRBJ2-1, with D possibly matching TRBD2 (5 bases). CDR1 and CDR2 (germline): LGHDT, YNNKEL (reference sequence). The CDR3 totals 14 residues. DNA for the CDR3: TGTGCCAGCAGTCAAGATCTAGCTAACAATGAGCAGTTCTTC. Residues: CASSQDLANNEQFF.

The V and J genes are TRBV7-2 and TRBJ1-3; 8 nucleotides line up with TRBD1. Germline assignment: CDR1 SGHTA and CDR2 FQGNSA. V trimming: 2 bases; J trimming: 4 bases; junction bases outside the gene matches: 4. The CDR3 length is 15 residues. Here the CDR3 DNA reads TGTGCCAGCAGCTTACGGACAGGGCCAGGAAACACCATATATTTT. Its translation: CASSLRTGPGNTIYF.

The J gene is TRBJ2-3, the V gene TRBV5-6, with 8 bases fitting TRBD1. The CDR3 sequence is 15 residues long. The V and J ends lost 0 bases and 5 bases, in that order; junction bases with no gene match: 5. Germline V lookup: CDR1 SGHDT, CDR2 YYEEEE. DNA of the CDR3: TGTGCCAGCAGCTTGGGCCAGGGGGCGGGAGATACGCAGTATTTT. Residues: CASSLGQGAGDTQYF.

V and J are TRBV5-1 and TRBJ2-7; possible D gene TRBD1, 6 bases. The ends were cut back, 2 bases at V and 5 bases at J, with 8 bases in the middle. The length of the CDR3 is 12 residues. Germline V lookup: CDR1 SGHRS, CDR2 YFSETQ. This chain's CDR3 is CASSLQGDEQYF. In DNA, the CDR3 is TGCGCCAGCAGCTTACAGGGAGACGAGCAGTACTTC.

CDR3 nucleotide sequence: TGTGCCAGCAGCCAAAGGCAGGGCTCCTACGAGCAGTACTTC. Translation gives CASSQRQGSYEQYF. The chain is built from TRBV4-2 and TRBJ2-7, with D perhaps TRBD1 (5 bases). The V end was cut by 2 bases, the J end by 0 bases, with 8 bases between. The germline V gene encodes CDR1 LGHNA and CDR2 YNFKEQ. The CDR3 sequence is 14 residues long.

This rearrangement joins TRBV6-4 to TRBJ2-3; TRBD1 agrees at 8 bases. Germline CDR1 and CDR2: MRHNA and SNTAGT. V shed 6 bases, J shed 2 bases, and the junction held 7 bases outside the gene matches. The CDR3 extends over 15 amino acids. The CDR3 reads CASRTGTGPTDTQYF. As DNA, the CDR3 is TGTGCCAGCAGAACCGGGACAGGACCCACAGATACGCAGTATTTT.

The chain links TRBV24-1 to TRBJ2-1; 7 nucleotides match TRBD2. CDR1 is KGHDR and CDR2 is SFDVKD in the germline V gene. Trimming cost V 7 bases and J 9 bases; bases outside gene matches: 17. This CDR3 has 16 residues. The CDR3 loop is CATSPPGSEGRGEQFF. CDR3 DNA sequence: TGTGCCACCAGCCCCCCGGGATCTGAGGGGAGGGGTGAGCAGTTCTTC.

The rearrangement uses TRBV19 and TRBJ2-4, with D perhaps TRBD2 (6 bases). The CDR3 extends over 19 amino acids. Deletions cut 2 bases from V and 2 bases from J, with 22 bases between. Germline V CDR1 and CDR2: LNHDA, SQIVND (reference sequence). The CDR3 DNA reads as TGTGCCAGTAGTATAATTACGGGGGAGGAAGGTGGAACCAAAAACATTCAGTACTTC. Translated: CASSIITGEEGGTKNIQYF.

The chain links TRBV7-8 to TRBJ2-5; possible D gene TRBD1, 6 bases. V lost 3 bases to trimming and J lost 5 bases, with 19 bases between them. Germline CDR1 is SGHVS and CDR2 is FQNEAQ. This CDR3 spans 16 amino acids. CDR3 sequence: CASSFNRVPIRETQYF. Here the CDR3 DNA reads TGTGCCAGCAGCTTTAACAGGGTTCCGATACGGGAGACCCAGTACTTC.

The chain employs TRBV24-1 and TRBJ2-7, with TRBD2 matching 11 bases. The CDR3 contains 17 residues. The germline V gene has CDR1 KGHDR and CDR2 SFDVKD. V shed 3 bases and J 0 bases; nucleotides not matched to a gene: 6. The CDR3 here is CATSDLPTSGSSYEQYF. The CDR3 nucleotides are TGTGCCACCAGTGATCTACCAACTAGCGGGAGCTCCTACGAGCAGTACTTC.